The 18 T cell receptor beta chains reported below all come from one sample, sequenced in a study of T cells in Graves' hyperthyroidism and ophthalmopathy. Amplification of TCR beta CDR3 regions used RNA as the template. The primer set for the first-round RT-PCR of the TCR CDR3 was HTBI. In TCRdb, the multiplex PCR reads were re-called with MiXCR into one record per CDR3 protein. This table holds roughly 24,000 distinct CDR3 sequences, nearly 45% found once. Sequencing input: blood. The receptors stem from a woman aged 25 to 45 with Graves' hyperthyroidism.

At least ten counts were recorded for this clonotype. The CDR3 is CSPSGGGQETQYF. CDR3 DNA: TGCAGTCCCAGCGGGGGGGGACAAGAGACCCAGTACTTC. The chain uses TRBV20-1 and TRBJ2-5; 10 bases align to TRBD2. The CDR3 consists of 13 residues. V lost 8 bases to trimming and J lost 2 bases; unmatched junction nucleotides: 5. Germline V gene sequence: CDR1 DFQATT, CDR2 SNEGSKA (reference sequence).

This clonotype was counted many times. The rearrangement joins TRBV7-6 to TRBJ2-3; D is unresolved. The V end was cut by 4 bases, the J end by 6 bases, with 11 bases between. CDR1 and CDR2 (germline): SGHVS, FNYEAQ. This CDR3 spans 13 amino acids. The CDR3 DNA is TGTGCCAGCAGCTCCGGATTAAGGGATACGCAGTATTTT. Translation: CASSSGLRDTQYF.

This clonotype appeared many times. The CDR3 loop is CASSLGGDTNEKLFF. CDR3 DNA: TGCGCCAGCAGCTTGGGGGGGGACACTAATGAAAAACTGTTTTTT. V and J are TRBV5-1 and TRBJ1-4; D possibly corresponds to TRBD1 (5 bases). The CDR3 is made up of 15 amino acids. Germline-derived CDR1 and CDR2 are SGHRS and YFSETQ. Trimming cost V 0 bases and J 2 bases, with 8 bases left between them.

This clonotype came up many times. This chain joins TRBV6-4 and TRBJ1-1; D is unclear. The germline CDR1 and CDR2 sequences are MRHNA and SNTAGT. This CDR3 region has 14 residues. The V end lost 5 bases, the J end lost 2 bases, and 12 bases lay between the germline ends. CDR3 sequence (DNA): TGTGCCAGCAGTTCGGCCCCAGGAAACACTGAAGCTTTCTTT. Encoded protein: CASSSAPGNTEAFF.

This clonotype occurred many times. The J gene is TRBJ2-1, the V gene TRBV9; possibly TRBD1 for D (5 bases). CDR3 size: 14 residues. The V end lost 3 bases, the J end lost 7 bases, and 14 bases lay between the germline ends. Germline-derived CDR1 and CDR2 are SGDLS and YYNGEE. CDR3: CASSDPDRANEQFF. CDR3 DNA sequence: TGTGCCAGCAGCGACCCTGACAGAGCGAATGAGCAGTTCTTC.

This clonotype occurred many times. The chain joins TRBV4-2 to TRBJ1-1; D unresolved. The V end lost 0 bases, the J end lost 0 bases, and 8 bases lay between the germline ends. Germline CDR1 and CDR2: LGHNA and YNFKEQ. This CDR3 has 15 residues. Here the CDR3 reads CASSQEGWMNTEAFF. CDR3 nucleotides: TGTGCCAGCAGCCAAGAGGGATGGATGAACACTGAAGCTTTCTTT.

This chain joins TRBV15 and TRBJ1-4; the match to TRBD1 covers 8 bases. The CDR3 runs 16 residues. Germline V gene sequence: CDR1 LNHNV, CDR2 YYDKDF (reference sequence). V was clipped by 0 bases and J by 2 bases; unmatched bases: 2. CDR3 in amino acids: CATSREDRVTNEKLFF. CDR3 in DNA: TGTGCCACCAGCAGAGAGGACAGGGTGACTAATGAAAAACTGTTTTTT.

Notes on this clonotype: A clone one base away is much larger, so this may be a read error. Without the conserved terminal phenylalanine or tryptophan, this CDR3 likely stems from a read error. This sequence joins TRBV30 and TRBJ2-3; D remains unclear. The germline V and J ends were trimmed by 2 bases and 12 bases, with 12 bases remaining between them. CDR3 length: 11 amino acids. Per germline, CDR1 GTSNPN and CDR2 SVGIG (reference sequence). CDR3 nucleotides: TGTGCCTGGAGTTCGCCCCTCGGTCAGTATTTG. Protein product: CAWSSPLGQYL.

In its sample, this clonotype ranks as medium-sized (0.01 to 0.1%). The chain couples TRBV7-9 to TRBJ1-2, with D uncertain. The CDR3 length is 14 residues. Germline loops: CDR1 SEHNR, CDR2 FQNEAQ (reference sequence). Between the trimmed V and J ends, which lost 4 bases and 4 bases, there was a span of 13 bases. The chain's CDR3 is CASSSADARYGYTF. Written as DNA, the CDR3 is TGTGCCAGCAGCTCAGCCGACGCGCGCTATGGCTACACCTTC.

The chain uses TRBV20-1 and TRBJ1-1, with no clear D. Trimming took 0 bases from V and 7 from J, leaving 3 bases between them. Germline V gene data show CDR1 as DFQATT and CDR2 as SNEGSKA (reference sequence). This CDR3 is built from 10 residues. The CDR3 DNA reads as TGCAGTGCTAGAGATAGTGAAGCTTTCTTT. Translation gives CSARDSEAFF.

The sample holds many counts of this clonotype. The rearrangement joins TRBV12-1 to TRBJ2-1; the DNA was not compared with TRBD2, the D call given in the table. TRBV12-1 is assigned pseudogene status. This CDR3 region has 15 residues. CDR3 loop: CASSARLAFKGEQFF. DNA for the CDR3: TGTGCCAGCAGCGCCCGACTAGCCTTTAAGGGTGAGCAGTTCTTC.

In its sample, this clonotype was seen a few times. This chain links TRBV27 with TRBJ2-1, with 12 bases identical to TRBD2. The germline gives CDR1 MNHEY, CDR2 SMNVEV (reference sequence). V dropped 5 bases and J dropped 8; count of bases not matched to a gene: 7. The CDR3 spans 15 residues. CDR3 loop: CASSPRTSGIDEQFF. As DNA, the CDR3 is TGTGCCAGCAGTCCTAGGACTAGCGGGATCGATGAGCAGTTCTTC.

The chain recombines TRBV6-6 with TRBJ1-5; D is unresolved. The V end lost 8 bases, the J end lost 3 bases, and 11 bases lay between the germline ends. CDR3 length equals 13 residues. The germline gives CDR1 MNHNY, CDR2 SVGAGI (reference sequence). DNA of the CDR3: TGTGCCAGCGAACCTAAGGTCAATCAGCCCCAGCATTTT. This codes for CASEPKVNQPQHF.

The V call is TRBV2, the J call TRBJ2-5, with a possible D match to TRBD1 (6 bases). Germline lookup yields CDR1 SNHLY and CDR2 FYNNEI. Deletions cut 7 bases from V and 4 bases from J, with 19 bases between. CDR3 length equals 15 residues. CDR3 in amino acids: CASIEGPGTTETQYF. CDR3 nucleotides: TGTGCCAGCATCGAGGGCCCCGGGACAACAGAGACCCAGTACTTC. Variable domain in full (rest from reference TRBV2 and TRBJ2-5): EPEVTQTPSHQVTQMGQEVILRCVPISNHLYFYWYRQILGQKVEFLVSFYNNEISEKSEIFDDQFSVERPDGSNFTLKIRSTKLEDSAMYFCASIEGPGTTETQYFGPGTRLLVL.

This clonotype rates as medium-sized. V gene TRBV6-4 combines with J gene TRBJ2-3; D call uncertain. Germline loops: CDR1 MRHNA, CDR2 SNTAGT. CDR3 length equals 14 residues. V was clipped by 3 bases and J by 0 bases, with 7 bases between them. CDR3 residues: CASSEADSTDTQYF. As DNA, the CDR3 is TGTGCCAGCAGTGAGGCAGATAGCACAGATACGCAGTATTTT.

Comment on this clonotype: The junction does not match germline at one end; this may be a read error. DNA for the CDR3: TGTGCCTGCAGTATCGACAGGGGCTCGACGGGGCTGTTTTTT. Its protein product is CACSIDRGSTGLFF. The chain uses TRBV2 and TRBJ2-2, with 8 bases lining up with TRBD1. CDR1 and CDR2 from the germline V gene are SNHLY and FYNNEI. This CDR3 is built from 14 residues.

The chain recombines TRBV7-9 with TRBJ2-1; no clear D gene. V was trimmed by 5 bases and J by 12 bases, leaving 17 bases between them. CDR3 length equals 13 residues. CDR1 and CDR2 (germline): SEHNR, FQNEAQ (reference sequence). The CDR3, as DNA: TGTGCCAGCAGCCAGGACGGCACAGATACGCAGTTCTTC. It codes for CASSQDGTDTQFF.

V usage is TRBV7-8 and J usage is TRBJ1-5; D remains ambiguous. In germline, CDR1 is SGHVS, CDR2 FQNEAQ. The CDR3 is 12 amino acids. V was cut by 1 base and J by 11 bases, with 9 bases left in between. The CDR3: CASSLGRETQHF. CDR3 coding DNA: TGTGCCAGCAGCTTAGGCAGAGAGACCCAGCATTTT.